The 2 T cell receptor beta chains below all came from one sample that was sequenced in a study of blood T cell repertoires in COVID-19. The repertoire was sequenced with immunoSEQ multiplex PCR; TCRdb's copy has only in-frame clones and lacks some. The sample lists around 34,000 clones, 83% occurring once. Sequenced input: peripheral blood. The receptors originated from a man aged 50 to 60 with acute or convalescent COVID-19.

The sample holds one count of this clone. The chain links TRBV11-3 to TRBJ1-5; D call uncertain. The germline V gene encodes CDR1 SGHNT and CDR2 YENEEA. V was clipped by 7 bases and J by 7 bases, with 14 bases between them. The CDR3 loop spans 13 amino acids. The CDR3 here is CASTIPVRQPQHF. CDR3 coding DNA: TGTGCCAGCACCATCCCCGTGCGCCAGCCCCAGCATTTT.

The CDR3 protein is CASTLQGYSNQPQHF. The CDR3 nucleotides read TGTGCCAGCACCTTACAGGGGTATAGCAATCAGCCCCAGCATTTT. This chain connects TRBV6-5 to TRBJ1-5; 7 bases agree with TRBD1. CDR1 and CDR2 (germline): MNHEY, SVGAGI. V trimming: 7 bases; J trimming: 0 bases; junction bases outside the gene matches: 6. This CDR3 contains 15 residues.